A selection of T cell receptor beta chains follows, all from one sample in a study of cytotoxic CD8 clonotypes in ibrutinib-treated CLL. Sequencing used immunoSEQ multiplex PCR; TCRdb keeps in-frame clones, though not all of them. The data hold approximately 340,000 clones, with 67% observed a single time. The sample consisted of PBMCs, taken after 36 months of ibrutinib treatment. Receptors were obtained from a human donor with chronic lymphocytic leukemia. The CDR3 runs from the conserved cysteine through the conserved F or W. D genes are given only for firm matches. Rows give clone size only sometimes, using once, few, many, or a class for an expanded clone.

clone size,D gene,V gene,J gene,CDR3 protein,CDR3 DNA
NA,NA,TRBV7-9,TRBJ2-1,CASSLIGVSDKNEQFF,TGTGCCAGCAGCTTAATCGGAGTTTCGGATAAGAATGAGCAGTTCTTC
NA,NA,TRBV18,TRBJ2-5,CASSPRGLGETQYF,TGTGCCAGCTCACCACGGGGATTGGGGGAGACCCAGTACTTC
NA,TRBD1,TRBV6-5,TRBJ2-7,CASSYWGQGAAYEQYF,TGTGCCAGCAGTTACTGGGGACAGGGGGCGGCCTACGAGCAGTACTTC
few,NA,TRBV18,TRBJ1-3,CASSPSSGNTIYF,TGTGCCAGCTCACCCAGCTCTGGAAACACCATATATTTT
NA,TRBD1,TRBV7-9,TRBJ2-7,CASSRTAITGDQQYF,TGTGCCAGCAGCCGCACGGCCATCACAGGGGACCAGCAGTACTTC
NA,TRBD1,TRBV5-1,TRBJ2-7,CASSRTGAYEQYF,TGCGCCAGCAGTCGGACAGGGGCCTACGAGCAGTACTTC
NA,TRBD2,TRBV7-2,TRBJ2-7,CASSHASSGKWYEQYF,TGTGCCAGCAGCCACGCCTCTAGCGGAAAGTGGTACGAGCAGTACTTC
NA,TRBD1,TRBV19,TRBJ1-2,CASRKPGQGNGYTF,TGTGCCAGTCGCAAACCGGGACAGGGAAATGGCTACACCTTC
many,TRBD1,TRBV29-1,TRBJ1-1,CSVVRTGLEAFF,TGCAGCGTGGTTAGGACAGGGCTTGAAGCTTTCTTT
few,NA,TRBV19,TRBJ1-4,CASTSQVATNEKLFF,TGTGCCAGTACCTCACAGGTCGCAACTAATGAAAAACTGTTTTTT
NA,NA,TRBV29-1,TRBJ2-7,CSAALAYEQYF,TGCAGCGCTGCTTTGGCCTACGAGCAGTACTTC
few,NA,TRBV20-1,TRBJ2-5,CSATLSETQYF,TGCAGTGCAACTCTCTCCGAGACCCAGTACTTC
NA,NA,TRBV29-1,TRBJ2-5,CSVAGKETQYF,TGCAGCGTTGCGGGGAAAGAGACCCAGTACTTC
NA,TRBD1,TRBV6-1,TRBJ2-7,CASSEATGVIEQYF,TGTGCCAGCAGTGAGGCTACAGGGGTTATCGAGCAGTACTTC
NA,NA,TRBV28,TRBJ2-3,CASSPHPSATDTQYF,TGTGCCAGCAGTCCCCACCCCTCGGCCACAGATACGCAGTATTTT
NA,TRBD2,TRBV9,TRBJ2-7,CASSVVAGAPTYEQYF,TGTGCCAGCAGCGTTGTAGCGGGAGCCCCTACCTACGAGCAGTACTTC
NA,NA,TRBV28,TRBJ2-1,CASSFSGNEQFF,TGTGCCAGCAGTTTTTCGGGGAATGAGCAGTTCTTC
few,NA,TRBV18,TRBJ2-7,CASSPGRAYEQYF,TGTGCCAGCTCACCAGGTAGGGCCTACGAGCAGTACTTC
NA,TRBD1,TRBV9,TRBJ2-1,CASSVGQGAWDEQFF,TGTGCCAGCAGCGTAGGACAGGGGGCGTGGGATGAGCAGTTCTTC
NA,NA,TRBV29-1,TRBJ1-6,CSVEPGAPLHF,TGCAGCGTTGAGCCCGGTGCGCCCCTCCACTTT
few,NA,TRBV7-2,TRBJ2-5,CASSRDRGETQYF,TGTGCCAGCAGCCGTGACAGAGGTGAGACCCAGTACTTC
NA,NA,TRBV7-8,TRBJ1-5,CASSLFAAYSNQPQHF,TGTGCCAGCAGCTTATTCGCAGCTTATAGCAATCAGCCCCAGCATTTT
NA,NA,TRBV13,TRBJ1-2,CASSLGSGHPFLDGYTF,TGTGCCAGCAGCTTAGGGTCCGGACACCCTTTCCTGGATGGCTACACCTTC
NA,TRBD2,TRBV19,TRBJ2-3,CASSMGWGGGDTQYF,TGTGCCAGTAGTATGGGTTGGGGGGGAGGTGATACGCAGTATTTT
NA,TRBD2,TRBV27,TRBJ2-7,CASRSGSSYEQYF,TGTGCCAGCAGGAGCGGGAGCTCCTACGAGCAGTACTTC
NA,TRBD2,TRBV28,TRBJ2-3,CASSPLADGADTQYF,TGTGCCAGCAGTCCGCTAGCGGATGGGGCAGATACGCAGTATTTT
NA,NA,TRBV9,TRBJ2-4,CASSSTRTETGKNIQYF,TGTGCCAGCAGCTCGACCAGGACCGAAACGGGCAAAAACATTCAGTACTTC
once,NA,TRBV11-1,TRBJ2-7,CASSSLGYEQYF,TGTGCCAGCAGCTCCCTTGGGTACGAGCAGTACTTC
NA,NA,TRBV25-1,TRBJ2-1,CASIRLNEQFF,TGTGCCAGCATACGGTTAAATGAGCAGTTCTTC
NA,NA,TRBV6-4,TRBJ2-2,CASRLANTGELFF,TGTGCCAGCAGACTAGCGAACACCGGGGAGCTGTTTTTT
NA,TRBD2,TRBV12-5,TRBJ2-1,CASEKAGSSYNEQFF,TGTGCTAGTGAAAAAGCGGGGAGCTCCTACAATGAGCAGTTCTTC
NA,TRBD1,TRBV5-1,TRBJ2-7,CASSLDPGGVSYEQYF,TGCGCCAGCAGCTTGGACCCAGGGGGCGTCTCCTACGAGCAGTACTTC
NA,NA,TRBV19,TRBJ1-5,CASSIRGPAAQHF,TGTGCCAGTAGTATTCGGGGCCCCGCAGCCCAGCATTTT
NA,NA,TRBV29-1,TRBJ2-3,CSVAPGASTDTQYF,TGCAGCGTTGCCCCGGGGGCAAGCACAGATACGCAGTATTTT
NA,NA,TRBV4-1,TRBJ1-6,CASSQDYQSNSPLHF,TGCGCCAGCAGCCAAGATTACCAGTCCAATTCACCCCTCCACTTT
NA,NA,TRBV7-9,TRBJ2-1,CASSFPYNEQFF,TGTGCCAGCAGCTTCCCCTACAATGAGCAGTTCTTC
NA,NA,TRBV29-1,TRBJ2-5,CSVGLEETQYF,TGCAGCGTTGGGCTGGAGGAGACCCAGTACTTC
NA,NA,TRBV9,TRBJ1-1,CASSGSLHTEAFF,TGTGCCAGCAGCGGGAGCCTGCACACTGAAGCTTTCTTT
NA,NA,TRBV20-1,TRBJ2-5,CSASVETQYF,TGCAGTGCTAGTGTGGAGACCCAGTACTTC
few,NA,TRBV5-1,TRBJ2-3,CASSLVGGRITSTDTQYF,TGCGCCAGCAGCTTGGTAGGGGGAAGAATCACTAGCACAGATACGCAGTATTTT
NA,TRBD1,TRBV2,TRBJ2-3,CASEPGTGWRDTQYF,TGTGCCAGCGAGCCCGGGACAGGGTGGAGAGATACGCAGTATTTT
NA,NA,TRBV7-3,TRBJ2-2,CASALGPPGELFF,TGTGCCAGCGCCCTAGGGCCTCCCGGGGAGCTGTTTTTT
NA,TRBD2,TRBV12-5,TRBJ2-5,CASGLVQLAGGQETQYF,TGTGCTAGTGGTTTGGTACAACTAGCGGGGGGACAAGAGACCCAGTACTTC
once,TRBD1,TRBV2,TRBJ1-5,CASRRTGGYQPQHF,TGTGCCAGCAGGAGGACAGGGGGCTATCAGCCCCAGCATTTT
once,TRBD2,TRBV28,TRBJ2-1,CASSLGGTSGSRVYNEQFF,TGTGCCAGCAGTTTAGGGGGGACTAGCGGGAGTCGGGTCTACAATGAGCAGTTCTTC
NA,TRBD1,TRBV18,TRBJ2-2,CASSPRDSTGELFF,TGTGCCAGCTCACCCCGGGACAGCACCGGGGAGCTGTTTTTT
NA,TRBD2,TRBV20-1,TRBJ2-1,CSARGGGGQFF,TGCAGTGCTAGAGGCGGGGGGGGTCAGTTCTTC
few,NA,TRBV4-1,TRBJ2-2,CASSQVTGELFF,TGCGCCAGCAGCCAAGTCACCGGGGAGCTGTTTTTT
NA,TRBD2,TRBV28,TRBJ2-1,CASSLVRLAGGNEQFF,TGTGCCAGCAGTTTAGTTCGACTAGCGGGAGGAAATGAGCAGTTCTTC